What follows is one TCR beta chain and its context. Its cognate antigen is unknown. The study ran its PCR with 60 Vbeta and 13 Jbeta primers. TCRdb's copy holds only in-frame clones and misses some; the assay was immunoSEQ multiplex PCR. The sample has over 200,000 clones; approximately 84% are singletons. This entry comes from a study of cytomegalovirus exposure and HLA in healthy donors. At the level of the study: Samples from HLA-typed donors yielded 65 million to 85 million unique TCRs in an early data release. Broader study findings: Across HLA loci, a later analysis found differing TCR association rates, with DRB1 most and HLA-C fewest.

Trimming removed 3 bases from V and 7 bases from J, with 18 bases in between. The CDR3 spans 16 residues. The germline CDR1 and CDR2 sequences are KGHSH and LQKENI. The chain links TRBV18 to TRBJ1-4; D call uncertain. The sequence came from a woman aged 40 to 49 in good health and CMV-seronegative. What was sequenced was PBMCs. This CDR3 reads CASSPHRLTTGEKLFF. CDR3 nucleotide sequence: TGTGCCAGCTCACCGCACCGACTAACGACGGGTGAAAAACTGTTTTTT.